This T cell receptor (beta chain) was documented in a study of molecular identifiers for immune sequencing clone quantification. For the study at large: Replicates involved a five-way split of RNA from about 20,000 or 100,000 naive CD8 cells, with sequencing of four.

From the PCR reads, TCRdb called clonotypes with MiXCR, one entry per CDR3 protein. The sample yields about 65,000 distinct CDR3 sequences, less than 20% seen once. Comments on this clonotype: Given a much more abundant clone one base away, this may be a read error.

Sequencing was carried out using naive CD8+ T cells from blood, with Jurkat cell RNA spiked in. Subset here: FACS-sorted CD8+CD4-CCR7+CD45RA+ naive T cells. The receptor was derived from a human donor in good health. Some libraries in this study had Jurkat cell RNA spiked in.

This CDR3 is CSAHRDSSNTEAFF. Written as DNA, the CDR3 is TGCAGCGCACACCGGGACAGTTCGAACACTGAAGCTTTCTTT. The chain is built from TRBV29-1 and TRBJ1-1; 7 bases map to TRBD1. CDR1 and CDR2 (germline): SQVTM, ANQGSEA. The CDR3 covers 14 residues. V dropped 7 bases and J dropped 1; count of bases not matched to a gene: 9.